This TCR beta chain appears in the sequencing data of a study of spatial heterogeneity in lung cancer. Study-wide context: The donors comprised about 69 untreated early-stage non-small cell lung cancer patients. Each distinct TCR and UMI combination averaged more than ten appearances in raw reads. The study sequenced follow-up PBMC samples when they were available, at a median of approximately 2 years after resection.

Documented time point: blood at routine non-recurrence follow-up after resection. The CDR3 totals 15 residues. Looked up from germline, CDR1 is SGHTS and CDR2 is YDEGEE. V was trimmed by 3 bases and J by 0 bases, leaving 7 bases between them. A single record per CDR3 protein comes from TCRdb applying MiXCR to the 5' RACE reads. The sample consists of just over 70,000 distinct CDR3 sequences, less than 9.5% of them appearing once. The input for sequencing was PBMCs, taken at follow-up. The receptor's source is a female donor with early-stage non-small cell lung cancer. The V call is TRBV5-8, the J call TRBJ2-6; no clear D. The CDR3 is CASSSQISGANVLTF. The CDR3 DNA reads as TGTGCCAGCAGCTCTCAGATCTCTGGGGCCAACGTCCTGACTTTC. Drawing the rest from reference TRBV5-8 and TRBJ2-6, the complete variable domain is EAGVTQSPTHLIKTRGQQATLRCSPISGHTSVYWYQQALGLGLQFLLWYDEGEERNRGNFPPRFSGRQFPNYSSELNVNALELEDSALYLCASSSQISGANVLTFGAGSRLTVL.